This record concerns one T cell receptor beta chain sequence. This clone has only one observation. This receptor's antigen is unknown. No base qualities exist here, and no much larger clone lies one base off it. This sample is part of a study of blood T cell repertoires in COVID-19 (dated by TCRdb to about 2020). Context from the whole study: Samples from collaborators originated in the United States, Italy and Spain and spanned both the acute and convalescent phases of COVID-19. The samples were drawn from the first 160 participants of the ongoing ImmuneRACE study and from 1,254 subjects provided by 6 global collaborators. The repertoires were released in a freely available public database meant as a resource for research on the immune response to SARS-CoV-2. Deeply sampled blood TCRbeta repertoires from subjects exposed to, actively infected with, or recovered from COVID-19 were included in the dataset. The material from the prospective study consisted of cDNA or gDNA derived from T cells, B-cell-depleted T cells, or PBMCs. The sample metadata nearly always contained a de-identified subject ID, COVID-19 status, age in years and sex. Where available, HLA class I and class II types were obtained from metadata supplied by the sample provider rather than from assay-based typing.

TCRbeta CDR3 regions were amplified from genomic DNA by means of the immunoSEQ Assay, a bias-controlled multiplex PCR. The paper's processing steps were these. The number of nucleated cells in each sample was estimated by amplification of reference gene primers within the assay. Sequence reads were collapsed and filtered to measure the absolute abundance of every unique TCRbeta CDR3 rearrangement. Productive Simpson clonality was computed per sample as the square root of Simpson's diversity index over productive rearrangements. As stored in TCRdb, this immuneACCESS dataset retains in-frame rearrangements with V and J assigned. A fraction of the clones does not appear; measured against another copy, unresolved V genes explain less than half of the discrepancy, and the remainder lacks a known reason. V and J calls and clone size are as listed in that table; D and trimming were resolved from the DNA. For this sample the table gives 230,000 or so clones, of which around 84% were detected only once. 6.6% of the sample is taken by the ten largest.

CDR1 SNHLY and CDR2 FYNNEI were looked up in the germline V gene. The CDR3 measures 13 amino acids from cysteine to phenylalanine. The only DNA kept is the CDR3, 39 bases in frame from the first base. V gives up 7 bases and J gives up 2 bases, and the segment between their germline ends measures 9 bases. Enrolling through a virtual design, the prospective study's participants ranged in age from roughly 18 to 100 years and lived across more than 20 United States geographic areas. In the prospective study, participants were assigned to cohorts based on the clinical history participants reported in a screening survey and a study questionnaire. Exposed participants were defined as having been in contact with someone with a PCR-confirmed or clinician-diagnosed COVID-19 case within 2 weeks of study entry. In the prospective study, whole blood, serum and a nasopharyngeal or oropharyngeal swab were collected from each participant by mobile phlebotomists. Additional blood draws and questionnaires over an approximately two-month period could optionally be provided by prospective study participants. Prospective study blood samples were shipped either frozen or at room temperature before DNA extraction.

Summary of the overall study and its limitations: Clinical and demographic metadata were provided uncurated, with the amount varying by source and participant.

Recombination connected TRBV2 to TRBJ1-5; no D gene is confidently identified. The sequencing sample was made of PBMCs or T cells enriched from blood (not recorded which). The TCR comes from a woman aged 45-65 years who had been exposed to COVID-19. The DNA sequence is given as TGTGCCAGCAACGGGGAACGCAATCAGCCCCAGCATTTT. Protein translation: CASNGERNQPQHF. When the CDR3 is completed using the reference TRBV2 and TRBJ1-5 genes on either side, the full variable domain is EPEVTQTPSHQVTQMGQEVILRCVPISNHLYFYWYRQILGQKVEFLVSFYNNEISEKSEIFDDQFSVERPDGSNFTLKIRSTKLEDSAMYFCASNGERNQPQHFGDGTRLSIL.